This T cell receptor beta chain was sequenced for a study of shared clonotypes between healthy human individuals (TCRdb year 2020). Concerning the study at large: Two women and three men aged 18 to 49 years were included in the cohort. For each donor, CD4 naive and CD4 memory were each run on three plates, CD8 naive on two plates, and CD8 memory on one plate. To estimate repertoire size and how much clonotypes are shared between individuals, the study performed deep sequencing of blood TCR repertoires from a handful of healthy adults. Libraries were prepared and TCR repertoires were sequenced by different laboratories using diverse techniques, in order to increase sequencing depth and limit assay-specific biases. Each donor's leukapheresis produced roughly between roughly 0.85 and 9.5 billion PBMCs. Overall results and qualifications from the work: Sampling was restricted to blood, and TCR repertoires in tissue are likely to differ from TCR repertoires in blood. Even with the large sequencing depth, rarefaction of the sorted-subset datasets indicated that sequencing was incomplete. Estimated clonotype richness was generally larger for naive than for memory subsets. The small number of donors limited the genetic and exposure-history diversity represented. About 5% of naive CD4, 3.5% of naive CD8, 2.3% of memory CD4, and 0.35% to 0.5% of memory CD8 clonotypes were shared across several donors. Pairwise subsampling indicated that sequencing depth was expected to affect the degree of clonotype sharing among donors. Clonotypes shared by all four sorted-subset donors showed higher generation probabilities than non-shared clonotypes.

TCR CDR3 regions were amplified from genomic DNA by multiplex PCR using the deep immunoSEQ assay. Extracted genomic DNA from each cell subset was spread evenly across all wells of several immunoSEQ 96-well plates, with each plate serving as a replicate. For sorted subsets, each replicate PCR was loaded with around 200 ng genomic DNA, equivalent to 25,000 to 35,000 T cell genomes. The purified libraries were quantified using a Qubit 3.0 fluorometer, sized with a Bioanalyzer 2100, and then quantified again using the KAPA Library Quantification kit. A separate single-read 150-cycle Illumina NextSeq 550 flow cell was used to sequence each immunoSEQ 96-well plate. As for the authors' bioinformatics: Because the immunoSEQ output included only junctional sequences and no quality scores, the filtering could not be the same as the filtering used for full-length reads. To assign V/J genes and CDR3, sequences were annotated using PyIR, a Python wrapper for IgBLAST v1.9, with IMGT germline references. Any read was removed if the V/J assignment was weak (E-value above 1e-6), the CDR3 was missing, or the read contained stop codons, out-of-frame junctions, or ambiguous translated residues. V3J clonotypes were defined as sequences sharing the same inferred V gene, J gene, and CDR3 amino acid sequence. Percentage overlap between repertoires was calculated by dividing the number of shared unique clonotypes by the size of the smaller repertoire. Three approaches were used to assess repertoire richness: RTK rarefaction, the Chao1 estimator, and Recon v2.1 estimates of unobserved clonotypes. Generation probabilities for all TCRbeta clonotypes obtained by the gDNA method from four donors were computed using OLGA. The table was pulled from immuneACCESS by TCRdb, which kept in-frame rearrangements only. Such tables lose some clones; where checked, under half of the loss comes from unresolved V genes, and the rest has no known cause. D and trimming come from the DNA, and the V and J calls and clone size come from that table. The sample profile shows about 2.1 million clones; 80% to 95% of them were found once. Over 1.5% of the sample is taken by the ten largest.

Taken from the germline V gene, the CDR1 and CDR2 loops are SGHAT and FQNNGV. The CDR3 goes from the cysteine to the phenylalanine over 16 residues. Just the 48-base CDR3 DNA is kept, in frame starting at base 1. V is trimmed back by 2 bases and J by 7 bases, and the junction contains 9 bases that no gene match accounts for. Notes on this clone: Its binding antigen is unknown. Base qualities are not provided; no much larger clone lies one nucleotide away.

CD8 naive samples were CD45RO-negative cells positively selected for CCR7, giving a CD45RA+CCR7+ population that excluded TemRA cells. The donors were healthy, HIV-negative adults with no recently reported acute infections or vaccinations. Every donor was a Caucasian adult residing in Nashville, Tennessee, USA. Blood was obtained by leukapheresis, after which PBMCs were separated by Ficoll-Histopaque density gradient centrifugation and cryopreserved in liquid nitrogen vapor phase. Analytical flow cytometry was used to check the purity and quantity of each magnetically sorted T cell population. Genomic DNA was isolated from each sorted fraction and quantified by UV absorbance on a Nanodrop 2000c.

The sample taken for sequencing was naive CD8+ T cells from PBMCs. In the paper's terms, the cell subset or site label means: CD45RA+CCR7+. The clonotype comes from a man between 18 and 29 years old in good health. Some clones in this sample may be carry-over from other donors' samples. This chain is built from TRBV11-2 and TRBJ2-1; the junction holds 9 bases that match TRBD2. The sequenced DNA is TGTGCCAGCAGCTTAAAAGGTAGCGGGAGATATAATGAGCAGTTCTTC. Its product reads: CASSLKGSGRYNEQFF.